Given below is one T cell receptor beta chain in context. Its antigen is not known. The source of the sample is a study of vaccination and CD4 T cells after COVID-19. The wider study: Post-vaccination specimens were collected at a median of roughly 69 days following dose two (range 14 to 241). Stimulation of cells relied on overlapping spike peptides derived from SARS-CoV-2, HCoV-NL63, HCoV-OC43 and HCoV-229E.

Treatment indicated: roughly ten-day PBMC culture with coronavirus spike peptide pools or control peptides (ViraFEST assay). Study conclusions and caveats: Median SARS-CoV-2-reactive clonotype numbers went up from approximately 23 to 38, but not significantly.

The study sequenced cultured CD4+ T cell DNA using the Oncomine TCR Beta short-read assay. TCRdb itself ran the PCR reads through MiXCR, one entry per CDR3 protein. The profile covers 11,000 to 15,000 distinct CDR3 sequences, with 27% appearing a single time and 8.3% taken by the ten largest. Germline V gene sequence: CDR1 SGHTA, CDR2 FQGNSA. Trimming removed 2 bases from V and 4 bases from J, with 27 bases in between. The CDR3 is 19 amino acids. The material sequenced was CD4+ T cells from blood, cultured in vitro. This clonotype originated in a human donor who had recovered from COVID-19. The V call is TRBV7-2, the J call TRBJ2-7; maybe TRBD2 (7 bases). CDR3 sequence reads: CASSLRRGAGIIASYEQYF. DNA for the CDR3: TGTGCCAGCAGCTTAAGACGGGGGGCCGGGATAATAGCGTCTTACGAGCAGTACTTC.